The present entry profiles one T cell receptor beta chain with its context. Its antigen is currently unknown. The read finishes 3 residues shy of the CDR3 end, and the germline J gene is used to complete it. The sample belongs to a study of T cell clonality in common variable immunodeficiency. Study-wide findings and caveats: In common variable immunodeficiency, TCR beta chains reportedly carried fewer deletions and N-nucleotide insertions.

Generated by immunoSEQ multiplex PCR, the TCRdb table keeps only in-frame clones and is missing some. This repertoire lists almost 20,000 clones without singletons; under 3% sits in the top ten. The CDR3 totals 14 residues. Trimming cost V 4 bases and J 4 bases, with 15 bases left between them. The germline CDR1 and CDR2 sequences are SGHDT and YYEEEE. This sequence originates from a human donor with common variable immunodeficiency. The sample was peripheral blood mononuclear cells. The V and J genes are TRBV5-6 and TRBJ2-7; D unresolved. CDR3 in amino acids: CASSVGLTLYEQYF. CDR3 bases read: TGTGCCAGCAGCGTAGGGCTGACCCTGTACGAG.